This TCR beta chain appears in the sequencing data of a study of blood T cell repertoires in COVID-19. Looking at the study overall: Collection of acute and convalescent COVID-19 samples took place in the United States, Italy and Spain. Nucleic acid was either cDNA or gDNA, and it came from T cells, B-cell-depleted T cells, or PBMCs.

Participants, 18 to 89 years old, spanned some 23 US areas. In assigning cohorts, the study relied on participant-reported clinical history. Clones were sequenced by immunoSEQ multiplex PCR, and TCRdb holds only the in-frame ones, with some missing. The sample has roughly 290,000 clones, approximately 90% seen once. V was pared by 0 bases and J by 0 bases, with 11 bases between. Germline assignment: CDR1 ENHRY and CDR2 SYGVKD. This CDR3 region has 16 residues. The receptor comes from a woman aged 40 to 50 who had recovered from COVID-19. The chain combines TRBV10-3 with TRBJ1-2; no clear D. The sample consisted of PBMCs or T cells enriched from blood (not recorded which). CDR3 bases: TGTGCCATCAGTGAGTCGAGCGGCAGAGCTAACTATGGCTACACCTTC. It is translated as CAISESSGRANYGYTF.